The text below deals with one T cell receptor (beta chain). In the source study's methods: Nucleated cell number was recorded as an estimate derived from reference gene primer amplification. Data came from immunoSEQ multiplex PCR; TCRdb stores just in-frame clones and leaves some out. Clonal size and the V and J genes are those of that table, whereas D and trimming came from the DNA. The table has about 280,000 clones, roughly 85% seen once. The sample originates from a study of blood T cell repertoires in COVID-19. Study context: Researchers got acute and convalescent COVID-19 samples from the United States, Italy and Spain.

The V gene's germline CDR1 is MNHNY and CDR2 SVGAGI (reference sequence). The CDR3 has 11 residues. V gave up 6 bases and J gave up 4 bases, with 7 bases separating them. The sample taken for sequencing was PBMCs or T cells enriched from blood (not recorded which). This receptor was identified in a woman between 50 and 59 years old who had recovered from COVID-19. The J gene is TRBJ2-7, the V gene TRBV6-6; unclear D gene. CDR3 in amino acids: CASSPTYEQYF. In DNA form, the CDR3 reads TGTGCCAGCAGCCCGACATACGAGCAGTACTTC.